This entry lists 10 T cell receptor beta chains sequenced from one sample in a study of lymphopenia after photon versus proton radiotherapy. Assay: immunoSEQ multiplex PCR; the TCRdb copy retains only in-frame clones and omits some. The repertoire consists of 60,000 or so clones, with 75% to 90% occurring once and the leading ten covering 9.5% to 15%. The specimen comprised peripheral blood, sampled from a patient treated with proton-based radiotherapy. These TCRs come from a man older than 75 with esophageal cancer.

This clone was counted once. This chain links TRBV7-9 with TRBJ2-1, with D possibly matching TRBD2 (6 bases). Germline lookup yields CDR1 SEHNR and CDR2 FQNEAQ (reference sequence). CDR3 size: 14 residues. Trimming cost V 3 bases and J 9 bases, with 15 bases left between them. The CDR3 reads CASSLVSGVGEQFF. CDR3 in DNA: TGTGCCAGCAGCTTGGTCTCGGGAGTGGGTGAGCAGTTCTTC. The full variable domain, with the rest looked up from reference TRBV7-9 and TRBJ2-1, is DTGVSQNPRHKITKRGQNVTFRCDPISEHNRLYWYRQTLGQGPEFLTYFQNEAQLEKSRLLSDRFSAERPKGSFSTLEIQRTEQGDSAMYLCASSLVSGVGEQFFGPGTRLTVL.

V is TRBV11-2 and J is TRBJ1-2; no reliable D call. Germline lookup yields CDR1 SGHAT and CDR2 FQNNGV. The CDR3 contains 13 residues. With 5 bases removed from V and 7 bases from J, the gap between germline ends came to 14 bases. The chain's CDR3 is CASSQPSSGGYTF. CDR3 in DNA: TGTGCCAGCAGCCAACCATCGTCGGGTGGCTACACCTTC. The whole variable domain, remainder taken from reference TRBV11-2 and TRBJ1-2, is EAGVAQSPRYKIIEKRQSVAFWCNPISGHATLYWYQQILGQGPKLLIQFQNNGVVDDSQLPKDRFSAERLKGVDSTLKIQPAKLEDSAVYLCASSQPSSGGYTFGSGTRLTVV.

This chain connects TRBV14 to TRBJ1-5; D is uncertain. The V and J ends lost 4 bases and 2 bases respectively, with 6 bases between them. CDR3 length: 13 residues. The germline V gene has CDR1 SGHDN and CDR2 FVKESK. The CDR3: CASSPDGNQPQHF. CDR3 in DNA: TGTGCCAGCAGCCCTGACGGCAATCAGCCCCAGCATTTT.

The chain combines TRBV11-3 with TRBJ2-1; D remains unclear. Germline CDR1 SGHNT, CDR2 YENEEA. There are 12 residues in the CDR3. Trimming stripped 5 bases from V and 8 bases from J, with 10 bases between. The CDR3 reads CASSKESHEQFF. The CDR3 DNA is TGTGCCAGCAGCAAAGAGTCCCATGAGCAGTTCTTC.

The CDR3 bases are TGTGCCAGCAGTGTGGCAGCGGGAGGTTCCTACAATGAGCAGTTCTTC. It encodes CASSVAAGGSYNEQFF. The genes are TRBV6-1 and TRBJ2-1, with 9 bases that match TRBD2. Per the germline V gene, CDR1 is MNHNS and CDR2 is SASEGT. This CDR3 has 16 amino acids. Trimming took 4 bases from V and 1 from J; bases not matched to a gene: 5.

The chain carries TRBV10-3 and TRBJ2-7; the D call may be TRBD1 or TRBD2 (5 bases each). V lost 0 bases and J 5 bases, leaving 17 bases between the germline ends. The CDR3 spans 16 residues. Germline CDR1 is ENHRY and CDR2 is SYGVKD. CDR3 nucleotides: TGTGCCATCAGTGAGTCGACCGGGACGATACGGAACGAGCAGTACTTC. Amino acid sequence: CAISESTGTIRNEQYF.

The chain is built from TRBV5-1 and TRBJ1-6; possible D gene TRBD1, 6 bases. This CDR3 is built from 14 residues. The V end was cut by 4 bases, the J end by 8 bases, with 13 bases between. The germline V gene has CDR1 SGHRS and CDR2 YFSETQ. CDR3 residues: CASSRGATDSPLHF. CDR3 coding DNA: TGCGCCAGCAGCCGGGGGGCGACGGATTCACCCCTCCACTTT.

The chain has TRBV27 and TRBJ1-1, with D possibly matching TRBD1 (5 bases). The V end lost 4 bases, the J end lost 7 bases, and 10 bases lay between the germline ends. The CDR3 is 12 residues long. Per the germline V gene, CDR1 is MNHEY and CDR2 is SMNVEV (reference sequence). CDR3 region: CASSSGQFEAFF. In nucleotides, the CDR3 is TGTGCCAGCAGTTCGGGGCAATTTGAAGCTTTCTTT.

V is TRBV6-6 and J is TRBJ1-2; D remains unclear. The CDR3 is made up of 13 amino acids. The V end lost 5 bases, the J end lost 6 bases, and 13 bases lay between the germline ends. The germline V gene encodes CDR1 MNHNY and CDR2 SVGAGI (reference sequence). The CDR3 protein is CASSRIREDGYTF. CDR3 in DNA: TGTGCCAGCAGTCGGATTCGAGAAGATGGCTACACCTTC.

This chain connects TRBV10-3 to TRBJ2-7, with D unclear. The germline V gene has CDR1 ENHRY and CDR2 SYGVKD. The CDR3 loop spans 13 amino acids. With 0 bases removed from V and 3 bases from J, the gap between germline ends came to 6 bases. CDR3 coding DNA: TGTGCCATCAGTGAGTCGAGTCACTACGAGCAGTACTTC. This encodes CAISESSHYEQYF.